This T cell receptor (beta chain) derives from a study of blood T cell repertoires in COVID-19. Study details: From the United States, Italy and Spain came samples of acute and convalescent COVID-19. The analysed material was cDNA or gDNA that came from T cells, B-cell-depleted T cells, or PBMCs.

Germline lookup yields CDR1 SNHLY and CDR2 FYNNEI. CDR3 length: 18 amino acids. The trim removed 4 bases at V and 0 bases at J, leaving 12 bases unmatched. In the source study's methods: For nucleated cells, counts were estimated from reference gene primer amplification. Using immunoSEQ multiplex PCR, the repertoire was profiled, and TCRdb retains in-frame clones only, with some absent. V and J calls and clone size are as listed in that table; D and trimming were resolved from the DNA. Of 100,000 or so clones in the sample, approximately 84% were seen once. The receptor's source is a man aged 25-45 years in a cohort sampled during active COVID-19. V gene TRBV2 combines with J gene TRBJ2-3; 8 bases align to TRBD2. The sequencing input was peripheral blood. CDR3: CASSVRRFIAGSTDTQYF. The DNA for the CDR3 is TGTGCCAGCAGTGTTCGAAGGTTTATAGCGGGGAGCACAGATACGCAGTATTTT.